The clone carrying this T cell receptor (beta chain) came up many times. No antigen is known for it. Germline lookup yields CDR1 SGHAT and CDR2 FQNNGV. The length of the CDR3 is 13 residues. Between the trimmed V and J ends, which lost 5 bases and 8 bases, there was a span of 15 bases. These data come from a study of T cell repertoires in cytomegalovirus infection. Study details: It was the public TCR beta signatures that indicated both CMV infection and matching HLA type. Study-wide results and caveats: It was HLA-C-restricted CMV-specific TCR beta clonotypes that dominated the response ex vivo.

MiXCR was run by TCRdb on the reads, yielding one entry per CDR3 protein. The sample contains around 280,000 distinct CDR3 sequences, about 9.1% of which appear only once. The specimen was PBMCs. The chain combines TRBV11-2 with TRBJ1-2, with D possibly being TRBD1 (6 bases). This receptor was obtained from a human donor in good health (CMV status not recorded). Some clones in this sample may be carry-over from other donors' samples. CDR3 coding DNA: TGTGCCAGCAGCCAACAACAGGGAGACGGCTACACCTTC. Residues: CASSQQQGDGYTF.